This T cell receptor beta chain was sequenced for a study of CXCR3-negative and CXCR3-positive naive CD8 T cells. It was by 5' RACE with UMI labels that the TRB cDNA libraries were prepared. After re-calling the 5' RACE reads, TCRdb lists one entry per CDR3 protein, DNA absent. The sample table includes over 70,000 distinct CDR3 sequences. A note on this clonotype: The antigen is not known.

Germline values: CDR1 LNHNV, CDR2 YYDKDF (reference sequence). This CDR3 is 14 amino acids long. Study-wide results and limits: Across naive subsets, surface CD5 expression was comparable, and TCR strength was inferred from properties of the TRB CDR3. Partly lower CXCR3 expression followed cryopreservation, and most assays relied on fresh PBMCs. TRB CDR3s were more hydrophobic in CXCR3-positive than in CXCR3-negative naive cells.

This sequence originates from a human donor in good health. Some clones in this sample may be carry-over from other donors' samples. The sequencing sample was made of naive CXCR3+ CD8+ T cells from blood. Specified subset: CD45RO-CCR7+CD27+CD95- naive CD8+ T cells expressing CXCR3 (TNR3+). The chain employs TRBV15 and TRBJ1-4. CDR3 sequence: CATSRDMGSEKLFF.